Below, 18 T cell receptor beta chains from the same sample are listed, as sequenced in a study of T-cell reconstitution after alpha-beta-depleted transplantation in children. Unique molecular identifiers were incorporated during preparation of the TCRbeta library. MiXCR, applied by TCRdb to the PCR reads, yields one record per CDR3 protein. The sample contains under 20,000 distinct CDR3 sequences, 10% to 15% of which appear only once. This sample comprised PBMCs, mostly from graft donor cells, obtained 60 days after TCRalphabeta/CD19-depleted stem cell transplant. Receptors were obtained from a female patient aged 2 to 10 who had a stem cell transplant for congenital amegakaryocytic thrombocytopenia, so the T cells may come from the graft donor.

This clonotype counts as medium-sized. This chain uses TRBV3-1 with TRBJ1-1, with unresolved D. CDR1 LGHDT and CDR2 YNNKEL come from the germline V gene (reference sequence). This CDR3 region has 15 residues. V was trimmed by 1 base and J by 5 bases, leaving 14 bases between them. The CDR3 nucleotides are TGTGCCAGCAGCCAAGGATTCGGGGTAGGGACTGAAGCTTTCTTT. Translating it yields CASSQGFGVGTEAFF.

The rearrangement uses TRBV29-1 and TRBJ1-1; 9 bases agree with TRBD1. CDR3 size: 14 residues. The germline V gene has CDR1 SQVTM and CDR2 ANQGSEA. V shed 8 bases and J 1 base; nucleotides not matched to a gene: 8. CDR3 nucleotides: TGCAGCTTCTACCACAGGGGGCAGAACACTGAAGCTTTCTTT. It codes for CSFYHRGQNTEAFF.

This clonotype has ten or more counts. CDR3 in amino acids: CASSPRTGRNEKLFF. CDR3 nucleotide sequence: TGTGCCAGCAGCCCAAGAACGGGACGCAATGAAAAACTGTTTTTT. This chain links TRBV7-8 with TRBJ1-4, with D perhaps matching TRBD1 (5 bases). The CDR3 is 15 residues long. Germline V gives CDR1 SGHVS, CDR2 FQNEAQ. Trimming took 5 bases from V and 5 from J, leaving 15 bases between them.

This clonotype showed up many times. V gene TRBV15 combines with J gene TRBJ1-2; D gene ambiguous. The CDR3 is 14 residues long. Germline V lookup: CDR1 LNHNV, CDR2 YYDKDF (reference sequence). The germline V and J ends were trimmed by 0 bases and 5 bases, with 10 bases remaining between them. CDR3 DNA sequence: TGTGCCACCAGCAGAGAGGGCTTGGGGTATGGCTACACCTTC. Its translation is CATSREGLGYGYTF.

DNA for the CDR3: TGCGCCAGCAGCCGCGAGCGGCCCAGGGGAGGCACAGATACGCAGTATTTT. Translation gives CASSRERPRGGTDTQYF. The chain carries TRBV4-3 and TRBJ2-3; D is perhaps TRBD1 (6 bases). V gave up 4 bases and J gave up 1 base, with 18 bases separating them. This CDR3 region has 17 residues. Germline V lookup: CDR1 LGHNA, CDR2 YSLEER.

This clonotype appeared many times. V gene TRBV3-1 combines with J gene TRBJ2-1; D is unclear. The CDR3 runs 16 residues. Germline CDR1 is LGHDT and CDR2 is YNNKEL (reference sequence). The ends were cut back, 2 bases at V and 0 bases at J, with 11 bases in the middle. This chain's CDR3 is CASSQIRVNSYNEQFF. For the CDR3, the DNA is TGTGCCAGCAGCCAAATTCGGGTCAACTCCTACAATGAGCAGTTCTTC.

This clonotype was seen ten or more times. The chain couples TRBV14 to TRBJ2-1; a weak D match, TRBD2 (6 bases). Germline V gene lookup returns CDR1 SGHDN and CDR2 FVKESK. The CDR3 runs to 15 residues. Between the trimmed V and J ends, which lost 5 bases and 9 bases, there was a span of 20 bases. CDR3 amino acids: CASSARLDRFGEQFF. As DNA, the CDR3 is TGTGCCAGCAGCGCCCGACTAGACCGCTTCGGTGAGCAGTTCTTC.

The table lists this clonotype with many counts. The rearrangement links TRBV4-1 to TRBJ2-5; 8 positions agree with TRBD2. This CDR3 spans 16 amino acids. Germline V CDR1 and CDR2: MGHRA, YSYEKL. J was trimmed by 3 bases and V by 10 bases; bases with no gene match: 16. CDR3 sequence reads: CATGQGGSLAEETQYF. The CDR3, as DNA: TGCGCCACGGGCCAGGGCGGCTCACTAGCGGAAGAGACCCAGTACTTC.

There are many counts of this clonotype. The chain uses TRBV7-9 and TRBJ2-5; D call uncertain. Trimming cost V 1 base and J 2 bases, with 8 bases left between them. Germline V gives CDR1 SEHNR, CDR2 FQNEAQ (reference sequence). The CDR3 is made up of 14 amino acids. In DNA, the CDR3 is TGTGCCAGCAGCTTAGAGACCCGGCAAGAGACCCAGTACTTC. Translation: CASSLETRQETQYF.

The table lists this clonotype with many counts. The genes are TRBV7-7 and TRBJ2-1; no reliable D call. The CDR3 has 14 residues. The germline V gene encodes CDR1 SSHAT and CDR2 FNYEAQ (reference sequence). V was trimmed by 0 bases and J by 5 bases, leaving 8 bases between them. The DNA for the CDR3 is TGTGCCAGCAGCTTAGCGGGTCGTAACAATGAGCAGTTCTTC. It codes for CASSLAGRNNEQFF.

Ten or more counts support this clonotype. The V and J genes are TRBV20-1 and TRBJ2-1, with TRBD2 matching 10 bases. The germline V gene encodes CDR1 DFQATT and CDR2 SNEGSKA (reference sequence). There are 14 residues in the CDR3. The ends lost 6 bases at V and 3 bases at J; junction bases unmatched: 5. CDR3 region: CSAPIAGGYNEQFF. CDR3 DNA: TGCAGTGCGCCTATAGCGGGGGGCTACAATGAGCAGTTCTTC.

This clonotype was found many times. The chain couples TRBV7-3 to TRBJ1-1; TRBD1 is a possible D gene (5 bases). With 5 bases removed from V and 0 bases from J, the gap between germline ends came to 19 bases. Germline assignment: CDR1 SGHTA and CDR2 FQGTGA. The CDR3 totals 17 residues. The CDR3 DNA reads TGTGCCAGCAGCCCACGGGGGGTACGGGGATTGAACACTGAAGCTTTCTTT. This codes for CASSPRGVRGLNTEAFF.

Many counts were recorded for this clonotype. This chain links TRBV20-1 with TRBJ2-3; TRBD2 matches 7 bases. V lost 7 bases, J lost 0 bases, and 16 bases stayed unmatched. From germline, CDR1 is DFQATT and CDR2 SNEGSKA (reference sequence). The length of the CDR3 is 17 residues. The CDR3 DNA reads as TGCAGTGGGAGTGGGGGTTCAGCGGGACTTAGCACAGATACGCAGTATTTT. Encoded protein: CSGSGGSAGLSTDTQYF.

This clonotype was detected many times. This chain joins TRBV20-1 and TRBJ2-1; 12 bases agree with TRBD2. The CDR3 is 15 amino acids. V trimming: 7 bases; J trimming: 7 bases; junction bases outside the gene matches: 11. The germline V gene has CDR1 DFQATT and CDR2 SNEGSKA (reference sequence). DNA for the CDR3: TGCAGTGGGATCACCGGGACTAGCGGGTCAAATGAGCAGTTCTTC. Translating gives CSGITGTSGSNEQFF.

This clonotype was seen many times. The rearrangement joins TRBV20-1 to TRBJ2-7; TRBD2 aligns across 7 bases. This CDR3 region has 13 residues. V shed 6 bases, J shed 0 bases, and the junction held 5 bases outside the gene matches. Germline values: CDR1 DFQATT, CDR2 SNEGSKA (reference sequence). In nucleotides, the CDR3 is TGCAGTGCCCAGGGCGGGAGCTCCTACGAGCAGTACTTC. The encoded protein is CSAQGGSSYEQYF.

In its sample, this clonotype is medium-sized. The rearrangement joins TRBV18 to TRBJ2-3, with D perhaps matching TRBD1 (5 bases). Germline loops: CDR1 KGHSH, CDR2 LQKENI. The CDR3 extends over 17 amino acids. V was pared by 4 bases and J by 3 bases, with 20 bases between. For the CDR3, the DNA is TGTGCCAGCTCACTATTAGGGGCAGCTTCAAGGACAGATACGCAGTATTTT. This translates into CASSLLGAASRTDTQYF.

This clonotype was seen ten or more times. V and J are TRBV5-1 and TRBJ1-1, with 9 bases aligning to TRBD1. Germline CDR1 SGHRS, CDR2 YFSETQ. This CDR3 has 15 residues. V gave up 1 base and J gave up 5 bases; unmatched junction bases: 6. The CDR3 bases are TGCGCCAGCAGCTTGTTGAGGACAGGGGATACTGAAGCTTTCTTT. Protein: CASSLLRTGDTEAFF.

The sample holds many counts of this clonotype. The V and J genes are TRBV12-3 or TRBV12-4 and TRBJ1-2; no firm D call. V was shortened by 6 bases and J by 6 bases, with 11 bases between the two germline ends. This CDR3 is 12 amino acids long. The DNA of the CDR3 is TGTGCCAGCAGCCGGGAACTTGATGGCTACACCTTC. This gives the protein CASSRELDGYTF.